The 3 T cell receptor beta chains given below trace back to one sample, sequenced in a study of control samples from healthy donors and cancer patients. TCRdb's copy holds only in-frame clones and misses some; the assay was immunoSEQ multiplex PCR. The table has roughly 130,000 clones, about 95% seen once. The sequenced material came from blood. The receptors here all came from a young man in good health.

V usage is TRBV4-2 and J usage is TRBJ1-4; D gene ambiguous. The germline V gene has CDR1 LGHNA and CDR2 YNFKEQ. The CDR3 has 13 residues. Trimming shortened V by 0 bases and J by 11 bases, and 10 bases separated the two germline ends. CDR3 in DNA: TGTGCCAGCAGCCAAGATCCAGGCTCTAAACTGTTTTTT. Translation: CASSQDPGSKLFF.

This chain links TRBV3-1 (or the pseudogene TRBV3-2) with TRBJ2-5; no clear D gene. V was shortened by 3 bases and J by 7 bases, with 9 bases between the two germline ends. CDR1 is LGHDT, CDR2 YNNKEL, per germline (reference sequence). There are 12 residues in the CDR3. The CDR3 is CASSHTVGTQYF. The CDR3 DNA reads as TGTGCCAGCAGCCATACGGTTGGGACCCAGTACTTC.

CDR3 residues: CASRELAGKYNEQFF. The CDR3 DNA reads TGTGCCAGCAGGGAACTAGCGGGGAAATACAATGAGCAGTTCTTC. The V and J genes are TRBV3-1 (or the pseudogene TRBV3-2) and TRBJ2-1, with 10 bases aligning to TRBD2. From germline, CDR1 is LGHDT and CDR2 YNNKEL (reference sequence). V dropped 6 bases and J dropped 4; count of bases not matched to a gene: 6. This CDR3 contains 15 residues.